This TCR beta chain stems from a study of CD8 T cells in ankylosing spondylitis. Germline V gene lookup returns CDR1 SEHNR and CDR2 FQNEAQ (reference sequence). The CDR3 is made up of 15 amino acids. The germline V and J ends were trimmed by 4 bases and 4 bases, with 16 bases remaining between them. TCRdb ran MiXCR on the 5' RACE reads and lists one entry per CDR3 protein. The sample lists 300,000 to 400,000 distinct CDR3 sequences; more than 20% were seen once. This TCR came from a male donor with ankylosing spondylitis or in good health (not recorded which). Sequenced input: blood, either unsorted or a sorted T cell fraction (not recorded which). The chain employs TRBV7-9 and TRBJ1-2, with unresolved D. This chain's CDR3 is CASSSVEKNIYGYTF. DNA of the CDR3: TGTGCCAGCAGCTCCGTCGAAAAAAATATCTATGGCTACACCTTC.